This TCR beta chain emerged from a study of human T cells and chemical hapten exposure (dated by TCRdb to about 2021). About the full investigation: For sensitization, 2% DPC in acetone was applied to a roughly 2 cm by roughly 2 cm area of upper inner arm skin. Blood samples were taken from patients before sensitization (week 0) and at 2, 6 and about 24 weeks after DPC sensitization. Throughout the roughly 26-week study period, patients were also given weekly therapeutic DPC doses on the scalp. Most of the patients in the cohort were female, and the cohort covered alopecia areata with under or over 50% scalp involvement, alopecia totalis and alopecia universalis. The libraries were sequenced as a pool, and the TCR yield per sample differed mostly because of small variations in library volumes within the pool. Twenty-nine alopecia patients gave blood for TCR sequencing at one to four time points (pre-sensitization, 2, 6 and 24 weeks). Patch testing on the upper back used Finn chambers containing 0.01% DPC, with scoring done after 6 days according to International Contact Dermatitis Research Group standards. In alopecia patients, the study followed how the peripheral blood TCR repertoire changed in vivo over primary and secondary sensitization to diphenylcyclopropenone (DPC), a hapten.

The germline V gene gives CDR1 as MGHDK and CDR2 as SYGVNS. V is cut by 5 bases and J by 5 bases, and the space between the germline ends is 6 bases. The CDR3 goes from the cysteine to the phenylalanine over 12 residues. Of the read, only the CDR3 DNA is kept; its 36 bases are in frame from base 1. This clonotype was found many times. Its antigen is still unknown. No much larger clone exists at a distance of one base, and base qualities are not known. The library was generated by RACE. Sequencing used a NextSeq 500. Library preparation attached unique molecular identifiers to individual cDNA molecules for quantitative, reproducible TCR counting. From each blood RNA sample, both TCR alpha and TCR beta chains were sequenced. The study's own analysis went as follows. Samples had a median of about 96,000 TCRs, with a range from about 23,224 to 750,000. V, J and CDR3 annotation of the TCR reads was performed with the Decombinator software suite. Every sample was subsampled to the same number of TCRs (28,000) for the PS versus PT1 abundance plots. TCRs were defined as expanded if absent before sensitization and observed at least eight times at the 2-week time point. TCRdb handled the public reads itself, with Q25 trimming in fastp and clone calling in MiXCR, and kept productive beta chains. For every CDR3 protein sequence, its rows merge into one entry that carries the most common genes and DNA. These V and J calls are TCRdb output, not the study's own analysis. The sample has around 100,000 distinct CDR3 sequences on record, roughly 11% of them singletons. About 3% of the sample belongs to the ten largest clones.

Interpreted using the paper, the time point label stands for: patch test 2, 6 weeks after DPC sensitization. This sample's treatment or condition label indicates: therapeutic diphenylcyclopropenone sensitization with weekly scalp DPC. Blood at each patch-test visit was drawn before the patch test was applied. To be eligible, patients had to be aged 18 to 70, diagnosed with alopecia and judged suitable for DPC therapy, while pregnant patients were excluded. Total RNA was isolated from unfractionated whole blood collected in Tempus Blood RNA tubes. Here is what the overall study found, with its caveats: Because all patients had alopecia, a presumed autoimmune disease, the immune response of the patients might differ from that of healthy individuals. Patch test score was positively correlated with the number of PT1 expanded TCRs, with significance at thresholds 8, 16 and 32 but not at 4. The number of TCRs above 1 in 1000 frequency did not change with DPC sensitization; there was no evidence of global repertoire structure alterations. Significantly more large CDR3 similarity clusters were formed by expanded TCRs than by pre-sensitization or healthy control sets, consistent with antigen-driven responses. Repeated subsampling changed both the strength of the expansion versus patch-test correlation and the threshold at which the correlation became significant.

This chain joins TRBV25-1 to TRBJ2-2; TRBD2 is a possible D gene, resting on 5 matching bases. The sequences come from whole blood, collected in connection with sensitization to the hapten diphenylcyclopropenone (DPC). The sequence came from a middle-aged woman with alopecia areata. Some clones in this sample may be carry-over from other donors' samples. CDR3 loop: CASSRETGELFF. In nucleotide form, the sequence is TGTGCCAGCAGTCGGGAAACCGGGGAGCTGTTTTTT.